The 15 T cell receptor beta chains reported below all come from one sample, sequenced in a study of blood T cells in healthy people across ages. Then a second PCR, running about 6 to 12 cycles, was carried out with a sample-barcoded 5' primer and a J-beta primer mix. TCRdb independently ran MiXCR on the 5' RACE reads; one entry per CDR3 protein. This table has about 1.4 million distinct CDR3 sequences, roughly 64% appearing once. Sequenced: blood. These TCRs come from a man aged 18 to 29 in good health.

This clonotype was seen a handful of times. This chain connects TRBV9 to TRBJ2-1, with D perhaps given as TRBD1 or TRBD2 (5 bases each). V gave up 2 bases and J gave up 6 bases, with 9 bases separating them. Germline lookup yields CDR1 SGDLS and CDR2 YYNGEE. The CDR3 length is 13 residues. The chain's CDR3 is CASSVGTSNEQFF. The CDR3 region has the DNA TGTGCCAGCAGCGTCGGGACCAGCAATGAGCAGTTCTTC.

This clonotype was found a few times. The rearrangement joins TRBV4-2 to TRBJ1-4; 7 bases are shared with TRBD1. V lost 0 bases, J lost 4 bases, and 5 bases stayed unmatched. From germline, CDR1 is LGHNA and CDR2 YNFKEQ. The CDR3 is 16 residues long. The CDR3 region is CASSQDLRDSNEKLFF. The CDR3 DNA sequence: TGTGCCAGCAGCCAAGATTTGAGGGACAGTAATGAAAAACTGTTTTTT.

This rearrangement joins TRBV25-1 to TRBJ1-1, with D possibly TRBD1 on 6 matching bases. The CDR3 contains 15 residues. V was pared by 4 bases and J by 6 bases, with 18 bases between. Germline CDR1 MGHDK, CDR2 SYGVNS. The CDR3 is CASSARGGALPEAFF. CDR3 DNA: TGTGCCAGCAGTGCCCGGGGGGGCGCTCTTCCTGAAGCTTTCTTT.

The J gene is TRBJ2-1, the V gene TRBV27; a weak D match, TRBD1 (6 bases). The CDR3 length is 17 residues. The germline V and J ends were trimmed by 4 bases and 0 bases, with 16 bases remaining between them. The germline V gene encodes CDR1 MNHEY and CDR2 SMNVEV (reference sequence). The CDR3 sequence is CASSSLGGSLSYNEQFF. Written as DNA, the CDR3 is TGTGCCAGCAGTTCCTTAGGGGGTTCCCTCTCCTACAATGAGCAGTTCTTC.

This clonotype was counted a few times. The chain is built from TRBV9 and TRBJ2-5; a weak D match, TRBD2 (5 bases). With 0 bases removed from V and 5 bases from J, the gap between germline ends came to 14 bases. The CDR3 has 15 residues. CDR1 is SGDLS and CDR2 is YYNGEE in the germline V gene. The CDR3 protein is CASSVDYSTGETQYF. CDR3 sequence (DNA): TGTGCCAGCAGCGTAGACTATAGCACGGGGGAGACCCAGTACTTC.

This sequence joins TRBV10-1 and TRBJ2-1; D unresolved. V was trimmed by 4 bases and J by 5 bases, leaving 12 bases between them. The CDR3 is 14 residues long. Per the germline V gene, CDR1 is WNHNN and CDR2 is SYGVQD (reference sequence). The CDR3 is CASSVSAGNNEQFF. The DNA for the CDR3 is TGCGCCAGCAGTGTATCGGCAGGAAACAATGAGCAGTTCTTC.

The chain joins TRBV6-2 or TRBV6-3 to TRBJ2-4; TRBD1 matches 7 bases. The J call is doubtful: the DNA matches TRBJ2-5 better. This CDR3 is 13 amino acids long. Per the germline V gene, CDR1 is MNHEY and CDR2 is SVGEGT. CDR3 sequence: CASRPTGNETQYF. For the CDR3, the DNA is TGTGCCAGCAGACCGACAGGGAACGAGACCCAGTACTTC.

The chain carries TRBV6-5 and TRBJ1-1; D ambiguous. Germline V gene lookup returns CDR1 MNHEY and CDR2 SVGAGI. There are 13 residues in the CDR3. Trimming pared 5 bases from V and 5 bases from J, leaving 12 bases between. CDR3 coding DNA: TGTGCCAGCAGTCTGGTGCGGGATACTGAAGCTTTCTTT. Translation gives CASSLVRDTEAFF.

The J gene is TRBJ2-2, the V gene TRBV5-6; tentatively, D is TRBD1 or TRBD2 (6 bases each). The germline V gene encodes CDR1 SGHDT and CDR2 YYEEEE. Trimming took 1 base from V and 0 from J, leaving 13 bases between them. This CDR3 contains 17 residues. CDR3 nucleotides: TGTGCCAGCAGCTTGACAGACAGGAGGGCGAACACCGGGGAGCTGTTTTTT. Its translation: CASSLTDRRANTGELFF.

V and J are TRBV27 and TRBJ2-5; D uncertain. The J call is uncertain, as TRBJ2-7 better fits the DNA end. The CDR3 spans 14 residues. Germline CDR1 reads MNHEY; CDR2 reads SMNVEV (reference sequence). CDR3 amino acids: CASSFTGRRNEQYF. The CDR3 nucleotides are TGTGCCAGCAGTTTCACCGGAAGGAGAAACGAGCAGTACTTC.

This clonotype turned up a few times. A much bigger clone sits one base away, suggesting this may be a read error. The V gene is TRBV29-1, the J gene TRBJ2-1; no clear D gene. The length of the CDR3 is 11 residues. Deletions cut 4 bases from V and 3 bases from J, with 4 bases between. CDR1 and CDR2 from the germline V gene are SQVTM and ANQGSEA. As DNA, the CDR3 is TGCAGCGTTGTCAGCTACAATGAGCAGTTCTTC. Translation gives CSVVSYNEQFF.

Details on this clonotype: A junction end diverges from the germline sequence, so it may reflect a read error. The rearrangement joins TRBV4-2 to TRBJ2-5, with 13 bases identical to TRBD2. Germline V CDR1 and CDR2: LGHNA, YNFKEQ. This CDR3 has 17 amino acids. The CDR3 loop is CVSSPWTSGSSGETQYF. The CDR3 DNA follows: TGTGTCAGCAGCCCTTGGACTAGCGGGAGTAGTGGTGAGACCCAGTACTTC.

The chain joins TRBV7-9 to TRBJ2-5; TRBD2 matches 10 bases. The J segment lost 5 bases and the V segment lost 3 bases, leaving 15 bases of the junction unmatched. CDR1 is SEHNR, CDR2 FQNEAQ, per germline (reference sequence). The CDR3 consists of 18 residues. The CDR3 DNA sequence: TGTGCCAGCAGCTTTCTCACTAGCGGGACAACTTCGGGGGAGACCCAGTACTTC. As protein: CASSFLTSGTTSGETQYF.

The V call is TRBV6-5, the J call TRBJ1-2; D uncertain. The CDR3 contains 16 residues. V gave up 3 bases and J gave up 0 bases, with 14 bases separating them. Germline CDR1 is MNHEY and CDR2 is SVGAGI. The CDR3 region is CASSYNGHGANYGYTF. DNA of the CDR3: TGTGCCAGCAGTTATAATGGGCATGGGGCTAACTATGGCTACACCTTC.

The chain has TRBV7-9 and TRBJ1-2; D might be TRBD1 (5 bases). The CDR3 runs 12 residues. Germline CDR1 and CDR2: SEHNR and FQNEAQ (reference sequence). V dropped 2 bases and J dropped 6 bases, with 7 bases sitting between them. The CDR3 is CASSLTQDGYTF. The DNA of the CDR3 is TGTGCCAGCAGCTTAACACAGGATGGCTACACCTTC.